This is a list of T cell receptor beta chains from one sample in a study of blood T cell repertoires in COVID-19. Profiling relied on immunoSEQ multiplex PCR, and the TCRdb table lists in-frame clones only, not all of them. This sample has roughly 300,000 clones; 65% to 90% occur once, and the top ten carry around 2.9%. Input material: peripheral blood. The source of these receptors is a woman aged 60-70 years with active or convalescent COVID-19. Both conserved end residues are part of each CDR3. The order of the fields is CDR3 DNA, CDR3 protein, D gene, V gene, J gene, clone size. The D gene is left open where the match is weak. Clone size is stated in some rows and not others, as once, few, many or a class when expanded.

TGTGCCAGTAGTATACGGGGGGCGGGCAATGAGCAGTTCTTC	CASSIRGAGNEQFF	.	TRBV19	TRBJ2-1	.
TGTGCCAGCAGCAGACAGAACACTGAAGCTTTCTTT	CASSRQNTEAFF	.	TRBV7-8	TRBJ1-1	.
TGTGCCAGCAGCTATTCACTAGCGGGGGTGACAGATACGCAGTATTTT	CASSYSLAGVTDTQYF	TRBD2	TRBV7-9	TRBJ2-3	.
TGTGCCAGAAAACGTCGAGGCGGGACAGGGGCCTACGAGCAGTACTTC	CARKRRGGTGAYEQYF	TRBD1	TRBV5-4	TRBJ2-7	once
TGTGCCAGCAGCTTGAATTACGGACAGGGGAGGGGCAATGAGCAGTTCTTC	CASSLNYGQGRGNEQFF	TRBD1	TRBV5-8	TRBJ2-1	.
TGCAGCGTTAGGGGGTTAAGGAACACTGAAGCTTTCTTT	CSVRGLRNTEAFF	.	TRBV29-1	TRBJ1-1	.
TGTGCCAGCAGCCAAGGGATCGGGGAAGCCAAAAACATTCAGTACTTC	CASSQGIGEAKNIQYF	.	TRBV14	TRBJ2-4	.
TGTGCCAGCAAGAAACAGGGATACATCTCATACGAGCAGTACTTC	CASKKQGYISYEQYF	.	TRBV6-5	TRBJ2-7	once
TGTGCCAGCAGCGTAGAGGGGTCTGGAAGCTATGGCTACACCTTC	CASSVEGSGSYGYTF	.	TRBV9	TRBJ1-2	.
TGTGCCAGCAAGATCCGGGACACGGCCTTAAACTACGAGCAGTACTTC	CASKIRDTALNYEQYF	.	TRBV5-5	TRBJ2-7	.
TGTGCCAGCAGTCCCGTTGACAGGCCCAAGAAATTC	CASSPVDRPKKF	.	TRBV12-3/TRBV12-4	TRBJ2-4	.
TGCGCCAGCAGCTTGGCCGGGGACAGCTCCTATGGCTACACCTTC	CASSLAGDSSYGYTF	TRBD1	TRBV5-1	TRBJ1-2	once
TGTGCCAGCAGCGATCAGGGGACCTTCACCGGGGAGCTGTTTTTT	CASSDQGTFTGELFF	.	TRBV5-5	TRBJ2-2	.
TGTGCCAGCAGCTCCCTGGCCAACTATGGCTACACCTTC	CASSSLANYGYTF	.	TRBV7-2	TRBJ1-2	few
TGTGCCAGCAGTTCAAGTTTACAGGTCTATAGCAATCAGCCCCAGCATTTT	CASSSSLQVYSNQPQHF	.	TRBV28	TRBJ1-5	many
TGTGCCAGCAGCCCCGGGAGGAACACTGAAGCTTTCTTT	CASSPGRNTEAFF	.	TRBV27	TRBJ1-1	.
TGTGCCAGTAGATTGGACAGGGCCAGCTCCTACGAGCAGTACTTC	CASRLDRASSYEQYF	TRBD1	TRBV19	TRBJ2-7	.
TGCGCCAGCAGCTTGACGGGACAGGGATATAATTCACCCCTCCACTTT	CASSLTGQGYNSPLHF	TRBD1	TRBV5-1	TRBJ1-6	few
TGTGCCAGCGACCTATGGACAGAGAACACTGAAGCTTTCTTT	CASDLWTENTEAFF	.	TRBV7-9	TRBJ1-1	.
TGTGCCAGCAGCTTAGCGCGGAGACCTGACTACGAGCAGTACTTC	CASSLARRPDYEQYF	.	TRBV7-2	TRBJ2-7	.
TGTGCCTGGAGTGTACAAGGGGCACGTGGCTACACCTTC	CAWSVQGARGYTF	.	TRBV30	TRBJ1-2	.
TGTGCCAGCAGTTTAGGCGGACAGGGAGGGACTGAAGCTTTCTTT	CASSLGGQGGTEAFF	TRBD1	TRBV28	TRBJ1-1	.
TGTGCCAGTAGTATAGAGGCTTCTTATGAGCAGTTCTTC	CASSIEASYEQFF	.	TRBV19	TRBJ2-1	.
TGTGCCAGCAGTTTACAGGGCGGTGAAAAACTGTTTTTT	CASSLQGGEKLFF	.	TRBV12-3/TRBV12-4	TRBJ1-4	.
TGTGCCAGCAGCTTACAGGGATCCGAATATAATTCACCCCTCCACTTT	CASSLQGSEYNSPLHF	.	TRBV7-8	TRBJ1-6	.
TGTGCCAGTAGCCCGGGAACAGGGGTCAATCAGCCCCAGCATTTT	CASSPGTGVNQPQHF	TRBD1	TRBV19	TRBJ1-5	.
TGTGCCAGCAGCCATCGGACTAGCCGGGAGACCCAGTACTTC	CASSHRTSRETQYF	TRBD2	TRBV5-5	TRBJ2-5	.
TGTGCCAGCAGAACTACTAGCGTCTCCTACAATGAGCAGTTCTTC	CASRTTSVSYNEQFF	TRBD2	TRBV6-5	TRBJ2-1	.
TGTGCCAGTAGTCTCACAGATACGCAGTATTTT	CASSLTDTQYF	.	TRBV19	TRBJ2-3	once
TGTGCCAGCAGGCGACAGGGGGGCACAGATACGCAGTATTTT	CASRRQGGTDTQYF	TRBD1	TRBV28	TRBJ2-3	.
TGTGCCAGCAGCCAAGGTCGGGACAGGGGGTACGCAGATACGCAGTATTTT	CASSQGRDRGYADTQYF	TRBD1	TRBV4-2	TRBJ2-3	.
TGTGCCAGCAGCTTACCGGGGGGGCCCCAGCATTTT	CASSLPGGPQHF	.	TRBV7-3	TRBJ1-5	.
TGTGCCTGGAGGCCCGGGACAGGGGTCACTGAAGCTTTCTTT	CAWRPGTGVTEAFF	TRBD1	TRBV30	TRBJ1-1	once
TGTGCCAGTAGTTTGGCAGGCTTCACCGGGGAGCTGTTTTTT	CASSLAGFTGELFF	.	TRBV19	TRBJ2-2	once
TGTGCCAGCAGTTACTCGCGGGGGGCCGGGGCCAACGTCCTGACTTTC	CASSYSRGAGANVLTF	TRBD2	TRBV6-5	TRBJ2-6	.
TGTGCCAGCACCTACAGGGGGTCAGATACGCAGTATTTT	CASTYRGSDTQYF	TRBD1	TRBV5-8	TRBJ2-3	once
TGTGCCAGCAGTGATGGAGGGTCCCCACAAGAGACCCAGTACTTC	CASSDGGSPQETQYF	.	TRBV6-1	TRBJ2-5	.